The sequence of this T cell receptor (beta chain) was determined in a study of blood T cell repertoires in COVID-19. Germline-derived CDR1 and CDR2 are SGHVS and FQNEAQ. The V segment lost 5 bases and the J segment 8 bases; nucleotides outside the gene matches: 6. The CDR3 is 13 amino acids. Assay used: immunoSEQ multiplex PCR; TCRdb lists only in-frame clones, some missing. Of more than 350,000 clones in the sample, 89% are singletons; the top ten hold around 2.8%. This clone was seen a handful of times. Seattle-derived patients entered the study during active infection and were followed longitudinally.

Sequenced input: peripheral blood. The chain links TRBV7-8 to TRBJ1-1; 9 nucleotides line up with TRBD1. This sequence was found in a woman aged 25-40 years with COVID-19, enrolled during active disease. In DNA form, the CDR3 reads TGTGCCAGCAGCCCGGACAGGGGCCGGGAAGCTTTCTTT. As protein: CASSPDRGREAFF.